This note documents a single T cell receptor (beta chain) sequence. This clone was seen just once. Which antigen it targets is not known. Base qualities were left out, and no much larger clone turns up one base away. This sample is part of a study of T cell repertoires in ileal Crohn's disease (dated by TCRdb to the late 2010s). Context from the whole study: The median duration of disease was approximately 7.9 years, and at the time of surgery around 36% of patients were active smokers. All patients had surgery for a complication: stricturing disease in 61% and penetrating disease in about 40%. Roughly half of the patients were given postoperative therapy, with 15 to 20 on anti-TNF agents and 10 to 12 on thiopurines. TCR repertoire analysis was performed in a few dozen Crohn's disease patients drawn from a prospective multicentre cohort. The study ran alongside a multicentre cohort designed to identify predictors of early endoscopic recurrence after ileocolonic resection. A Rutgeerts score higher than i0 was the definition used for endoscopic postoperative recurrence. A total of 171 mucosal samples from 57 patients were sequenced, with samples obtained at several locations on the surgical specimen and at postoperative endoscopy. What the research found in general, with its limitations: Compared with CD4 T cells, sorted CD8 T cells held more high-frequency clones, which suggests that the mucosal expansions were mostly CD8. A significantly higher proportion of clonal expansions was observed in active smokers at surgery than in non-smokers (roughly 27% vs 19%, p=0.02). Endoscopic recurrence was found to be associated with higher high-frequency clone percentages at surgery, and recurrence was observed in all patients with clonality above 26.8% (18/57). Only a subgroup of patients, of unstated size, had their mucosal CD4 and CD8 T cells sorted and sequenced.

Five hundred nanograms of biopsy DNA per sample were submitted for commercial TCRB immunosequencing. CDR3 regions were amplified from genomic DNA by Adaptive Biotechnology using a two-step, amplification bias-controlled multiplex PCR. Primers for every V and J gene segment were used in the first PCR, and barcodes and Illumina adapters were added in the second PCR. An Illumina instrument was used to sequence the CDR3 libraries. Regarding the original processing steps: Analysis combined the vendor-provided pipelines with custom analysis of raw data in R/Bioconductor under R version 3.3.0. Clonality, which ranges from 0 to 1, was calculated as the inverse of the normalised Shannon entropy across all productive clones. High-frequency clones were defined as the share of the repertoire occupied by the top 100 clones, with only clones passing a 95% confidence test being retained. The Simpson index measured repertoire diversity, and the Morisita-Horn index measured overlap between samples. The table comes from immuneACCESS by way of TCRdb, which keeps in-frame sequences with V and J called. Part of the clones is missing from these tables; in studies checked, under half for an unresolved V gene and the rest for unknown reasons. V and J calls and clone size follow that table, whereas D and trimming were derived from the DNA. The sample profile shows 6,000 to 8,500 clones; roughly 70% of them were found once. The ten largest clones capture around 18% of the sample.

To be eligible, patients had to be adults with ileal or ileocolonic Crohn's disease and an indication for ileocolonic resection. Whole ileal mucosal biopsies were kept frozen at -80 degrees C prior to DNA extraction. A TRizol-based method was used to extract genomic DNA from the frozen whole biopsies, and the DNA was quantified with a NanoDrop 2000 spectrophotometer. CDR1 and CDR2, looked up from the germline V gene, are MNHEY and SVGAGI. The junction shows trimming of 7 bases on V and 5 bases on J, and the gene matches do not reach 6 bases of it. The CDR3 starts with the cysteine, ends with the phenylalanine, and has 14 residues. The entry retains the CDR3 DNA only, 42 bases that are in frame from base 1.

This sequence originates from an adult with Crohn's disease. The rearranged segments are TRBV6-5 and TRBJ2-2, with 8 bases in between that match TRBD2. The source material was ileal tissue. The nucleotide sequence is TGTGCCAGCACCAACGGGAGGGTTACCGGGGAGCTGTTTTTT. Its coded protein is CASTNGRVTGELFF.